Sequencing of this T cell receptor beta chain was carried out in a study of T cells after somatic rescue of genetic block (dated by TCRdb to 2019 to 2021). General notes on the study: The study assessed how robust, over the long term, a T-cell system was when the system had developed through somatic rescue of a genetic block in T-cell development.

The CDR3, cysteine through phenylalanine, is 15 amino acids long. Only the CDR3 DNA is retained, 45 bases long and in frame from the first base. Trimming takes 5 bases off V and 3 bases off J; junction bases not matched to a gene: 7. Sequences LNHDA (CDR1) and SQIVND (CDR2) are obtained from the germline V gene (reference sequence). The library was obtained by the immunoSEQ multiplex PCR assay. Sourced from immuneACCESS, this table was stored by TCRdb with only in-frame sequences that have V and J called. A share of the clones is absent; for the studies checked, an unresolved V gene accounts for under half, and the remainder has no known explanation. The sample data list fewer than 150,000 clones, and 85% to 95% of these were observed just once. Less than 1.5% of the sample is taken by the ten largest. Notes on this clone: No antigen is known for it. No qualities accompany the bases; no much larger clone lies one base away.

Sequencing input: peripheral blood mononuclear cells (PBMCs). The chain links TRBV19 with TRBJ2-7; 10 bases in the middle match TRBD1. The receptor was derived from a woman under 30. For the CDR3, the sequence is CASSSPGQGFYEQYF. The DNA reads TGTGCCAGTAGTTCGCCGGGACAGGGGTTCTACGAGCAGTACTTC.